This T cell receptor (beta chain) was sequenced in a study of T cells in Graves' hyperthyroidism and ophthalmopathy. The study based diagnoses on clinical symptoms, serum thyroxine and TRAb, thyroid ultrasound and orbital computed tomography. From more than 9 ml of fresh peripheral blood, PBMCs were isolated. Amplified TCR beta CDR3 regions derived from RNA transcripts. TCR CDR3 underwent first-round RT-PCR with the HTBI primer set. TCRdb re-analysed the multiplex PCR reads in MiXCR, keeping a single row per CDR3 protein. This table holds some 250,000 distinct CDR3 sequences, 13% to 15% found once. This clonotype was seen ten or more times. The sample comprised blood. This sequence was found in a woman in her forties with Graves' hyperthyroidism that later progressed to Graves' ophthalmopathy.

CDR3 amino acids: CAIGQGEETQYF. CDR3 bases: TGTGCCATCGGACAGGGTGAAGAGACCCAGTACTTC. The V and J genes are TRBV10-3 and TRBJ2-5; 8 positions agree with TRBD1. J was trimmed by 3 bases and V by 8 bases; bases with no gene match: 2. Germline CDR1 ENHRY, CDR2 SYGVKD. CDR3 size: 12 residues.